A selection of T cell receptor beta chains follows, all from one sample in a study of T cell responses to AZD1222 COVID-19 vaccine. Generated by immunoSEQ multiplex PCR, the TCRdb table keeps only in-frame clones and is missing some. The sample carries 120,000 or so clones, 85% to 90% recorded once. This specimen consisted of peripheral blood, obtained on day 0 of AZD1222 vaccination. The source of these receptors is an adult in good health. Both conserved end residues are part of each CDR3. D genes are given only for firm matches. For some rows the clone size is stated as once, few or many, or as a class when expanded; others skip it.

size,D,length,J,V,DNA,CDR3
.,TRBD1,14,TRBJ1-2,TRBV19,TGTGCCAGTAGTACGAGACAGGGGGAGTATGGCTACACCTTC,CASSTRQGEYGYTF
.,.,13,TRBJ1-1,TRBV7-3,TGTGCCAGCAGCTTGGTGGCCCTCGATGAAGCTTTCTTT,CASSLVALDEAFF
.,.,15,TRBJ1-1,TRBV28,TGTGCCAGCAGTTTGGTGAGGGTCCGGGCCCCTGAAGCTTTCTTT,CASSLVRVRAPEAFF
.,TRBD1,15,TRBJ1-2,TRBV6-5,TGTGCCAGCAGTTTCCGACAGGGGCGGCACTATGGCTACACCTTC,CASSFRQGRHYGYTF
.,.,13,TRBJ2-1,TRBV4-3,TGCGCCAGCAGCCACCCGGCGAGCAATGAGCAGTTCTTC,CASSHPASNEQFF
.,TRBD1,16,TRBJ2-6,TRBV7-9,TGTGCCAGCAGCTTAGGGGGACAGGGAAGGTCCAACGTCCTGACTTTC,CASSLGGQGRSNVLTF
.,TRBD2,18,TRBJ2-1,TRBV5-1,TGCGCCAGCAGCTTCCGTGGACTAGCGGGGGGTCTTGCAAATGAGCAGTTCTTC,CASSFRGLAGGLANEQFF
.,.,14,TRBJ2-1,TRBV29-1,TGCAGCGTTGGGGTCTTAGGCTTAGGAGATGAGCAGTTCTTC,CSVGVLGLGDEQFF
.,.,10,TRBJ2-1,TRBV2,TGTGCCACCGGCGGGGTGGAGCAGTTCTTC,CATGGVEQFF
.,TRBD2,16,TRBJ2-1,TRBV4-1,TGCGCCAGCAGCCAAATAGCGGGAGATCGAAACAATGAGCAGTTCTTC,CASSQIAGDRNNEQFF
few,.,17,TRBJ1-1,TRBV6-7,TGTGCCAGCAGTTATAGTTACAGCTTAACCCAAAACACTGAAGCTTTCTTT,CASSYSYSLTQNTEAFF
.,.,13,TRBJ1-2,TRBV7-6,TGTGCCAGCAGCGAAACAGGGTACGATGGCTACACCTTC,CASSETGYDGYTF
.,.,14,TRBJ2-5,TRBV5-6,TGTGCCAGCAGCTTGGTGAGGGGGCAAGAGACCCAGTACTTC,CASSLVRGQETQYF
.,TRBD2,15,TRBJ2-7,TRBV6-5,TGTGCCAGCAAACCCAGCGGGAGTGCCCGCTACGAGCAGTACTTC,CASKPSGSARYEQYF
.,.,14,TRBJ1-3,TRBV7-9,TGTGCCAGCAGCTCCGTTAGCTCTGGAAACACCATATATTTT,CASSSVSSGNTIYF
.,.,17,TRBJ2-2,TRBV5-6,TGTGCCAGCAGCTCACGCAGGGGGAGCGGGACCACCGGGGAGCTGTTTTTT,CASSSRRGSGTTGELFF
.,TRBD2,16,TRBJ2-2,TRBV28,TGTGCGAAACCCCGAGAGGGAGGGGCAACAACCGGGGAGCTGTTTTTT,CAKPREGGATTGELFF
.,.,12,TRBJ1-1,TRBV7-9,TGTGCCAGCAGCCGCGAAGGCACTGAAGCTTTCTTT,CASSREGTEAFF
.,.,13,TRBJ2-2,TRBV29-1,TGCAGCGTTGTCCCGGGCCACACCGGGGAGCTGTTTTTT,CSVVPGHTGELFF
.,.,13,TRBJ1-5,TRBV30,TGTGCCTGGACCGTGGGGGGAAATCAGCCCCAGCATTTT,CAWTVGGNQPQHF